The clone carrying this T cell receptor (beta chain) has more than one count but fewer than ten. Its antigen is unknown. The repertoire was sequenced with immunoSEQ multiplex PCR; TCRdb's copy has only in-frame clones and lacks some. The sample has about 110,000 clones; around nine tenths are singletons. V was clipped by 2 bases and J by 0 bases, with 11 bases between them. There are 15 residues in the CDR3. Germline V gives CDR1 MNHEY, CDR2 SVGAGI. The entry originates in a study of T cell responses to AZD1222 COVID-19 vaccine. Study overall: Researchers grouped second doses given at about 4 or about 12 weeks into one pool.

Notes on the study in general: Seropositive status at baseline applied to only six AZD1222 recipients. Donors were chiefly white British, with a greater number of females, and clonal diversity was perhaps underestimated.

This chain joins TRBV6-5 and TRBJ2-7; weak D call: TRBD2 (5 bases). The sequence was obtained from an adult in good health. The sample here was peripheral blood, taken on day 0 of AZD1222 vaccination. The CDR3 protein is CASSYAPGNSYEQYF. The CDR3 nucleotides are TGTGCCAGCAGTTACGCCCCGGGGAACTCCTACGAGCAGTACTTC.